These T cell receptor beta chains were read from a single sample in a study of technical replicates of blood from a few donors. Sequencing used immunoSEQ multiplex PCR; TCRdb keeps in-frame clones, though not all of them. The sample shows approximately 69,000 clones, around 97% of them seen only once. The material sequenced was T cells isolated from PBMCs. The receptors come from a human donor in good health. The CDR3 runs from the conserved cysteine through the conserved F or W. Each record gives: CDR3 length, V gene, J gene, clone size, D gene, CDR3 protein, CDR3 DNA. A D gene is named only where the DNA matches it firmly. Not every row has a clone size; where given, it reads once, few, many or a size class.

CDR3 length: 15; V gene: TRBV7-9; J gene: TRBJ1-2; clone size: .; D gene: .; CDR3 protein: CASSLASPANYGYTF; CDR3 DNA: TGTGCCAGCAGCTTAGCGTCTCCCGCGAACTATGGCTACACCTTC
CDR3 length: 13; V gene: TRBV5-6; J gene: TRBJ1-6; clone size: .; D gene: .; CDR3 protein: CASSLAGVSPLHF; CDR3 DNA: TGTGCCAGCAGCTTGGCAGGCGTTTCACCCCTCCACTTT
CDR3 length: 15; V gene: TRBV5-1; J gene: TRBJ2-7; clone size: .; D gene: TRBD2; CDR3 protein: CASSSATSGPYEQYF; CDR3 DNA: TGCGCCAGCAGCTCAGCGACTAGCGGTCCCTACGAGCAGTACTTC
CDR3 length: 16; V gene: TRBV5-1; J gene: TRBJ2-5; clone size: .; D gene: TRBD2; CDR3 protein: CASRLSGSNKPETQYF; CDR3 DNA: TGCGCCAGCAGGTTAAGCGGGAGCAATAAACCAGAGACCCAGTACTTC
CDR3 length: 15; V gene: TRBV2; J gene: TRBJ2-7; clone size: .; D gene: .; CDR3 protein: CASRHLAGTSYEQYF; CDR3 DNA: TGTGCCAGTCGTCACCTCGCCGGGACTTCCTACGAGCAGTACTTC
CDR3 length: 16; V gene: TRBV2; J gene: TRBJ1-3; clone size: .; D gene: .; CDR3 protein: CASHLNGAQLENTIYF; CDR3 DNA: TGTGCCAGCCATCTAAATGGGGCGCAACTGGAAAACACCATATATTTT
CDR3 length: 17; V gene: TRBV7-9; J gene: TRBJ1-1; clone size: .; D gene: TRBD1; CDR3 protein: CASSSLSGGKGRGEAFF; CDR3 DNA: TGTGCCAGCAGTTCCCTCTCAGGGGGCAAGGGACGTGGTGAAGCTTTCTTT
CDR3 length: 15; V gene: TRBV29-1; J gene: TRBJ2-1; clone size: .; D gene: TRBD2; CDR3 protein: CSVEGLAGARNEQFF; CDR3 DNA: TGCAGCGTTGAGGGACTAGCGGGAGCGAGGAATGAGCAGTTCTTC
CDR3 length: 14; V gene: TRBV18; J gene: TRBJ2-5; clone size: once; D gene: TRBD2; CDR3 protein: CASLGLAGVETQYF; CDR3 DNA: TGTGCCAGTCTGGGACTAGCGGGAGTAGAGACCCAGTACTTC
CDR3 length: 12; V gene: TRBV28; J gene: TRBJ1-5; clone size: .; D gene: .; CDR3 protein: CAIRSHNQPQHF; CDR3 DNA: TGTGCCATCAGGTCCCACAATCAGCCCCAGCATTTT
CDR3 length: 15; V gene: TRBV7-9; J gene: TRBJ1-2; clone size: .; D gene: .; CDR3 protein: CASSLNQGLPYGYTF; CDR3 DNA: TGTGCCAGCAGCTTAAACCAGGGACTACCCTATGGCTACACCTTC
CDR3 length: 18; V gene: TRBV10-3; J gene: TRBJ2-7; clone size: .; D gene: TRBD1; CDR3 protein: CAISSPGQGRLGSYEQYF; CDR3 DNA: TGTGCCATTTCCTCTCCGGGACAGGGGCGCCTTGGGTCCTACGAGCAGTACTTC
CDR3 length: 16; V gene: TRBV5-7; J gene: TRBJ2-1; clone size: .; D gene: TRBD2; CDR3 protein: CASSLAGGGSYNEQFF; CDR3 DNA: TGTGCCAGCAGCTTGGCCGGCGGGGGTTCCTACAATGAGCAGTTCTTC
CDR3 length: 15; V gene: TRBV6-1; J gene: TRBJ2-7; clone size: .; D gene: .; CDR3 protein: CASSEGPGATYEQYF; CDR3 DNA: TGTGCCAGCAGTGAAGGGCCGGGAGCTACCTACGAGCAGTACTTC
CDR3 length: 14; V gene: TRBV5-1; J gene: TRBJ1-4; clone size: .; D gene: .; CDR3 protein: CASSFDSTNEKLFF; CDR3 DNA: TGCGCCAGCAGCTTTGACTCAACTAATGAAAAACTGTTTTTT
CDR3 length: 13; V gene: TRBV5-4; J gene: TRBJ1-1; clone size: .; D gene: TRBD1; CDR3 protein: CASTETGETEAFF; CDR3 DNA: TGTGCCAGCACCGAGACAGGGGAAACTGAAGCTTTCTTT